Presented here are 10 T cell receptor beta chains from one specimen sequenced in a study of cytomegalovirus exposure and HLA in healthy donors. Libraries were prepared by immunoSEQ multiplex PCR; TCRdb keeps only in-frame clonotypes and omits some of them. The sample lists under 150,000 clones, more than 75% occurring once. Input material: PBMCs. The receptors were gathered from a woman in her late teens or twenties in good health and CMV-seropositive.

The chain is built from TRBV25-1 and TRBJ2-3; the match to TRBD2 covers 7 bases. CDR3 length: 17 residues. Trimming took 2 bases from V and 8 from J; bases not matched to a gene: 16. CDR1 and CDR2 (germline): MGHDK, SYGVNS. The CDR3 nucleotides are TGTGCCAGCAGTGAACTGGCCGGCGCCCATCGGGGGGTTACGCAGTATTTT. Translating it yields CASSELAGAHRGVTQYF.

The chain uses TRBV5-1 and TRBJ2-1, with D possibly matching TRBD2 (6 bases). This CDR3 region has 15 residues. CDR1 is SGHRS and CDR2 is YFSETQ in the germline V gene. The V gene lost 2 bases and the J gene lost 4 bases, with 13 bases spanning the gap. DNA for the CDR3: TGCGCCAGCAGCTTTGGTAGCGGCCTATACAATGAGCAGTTCTTC. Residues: CASSFGSGLYNEQFF.

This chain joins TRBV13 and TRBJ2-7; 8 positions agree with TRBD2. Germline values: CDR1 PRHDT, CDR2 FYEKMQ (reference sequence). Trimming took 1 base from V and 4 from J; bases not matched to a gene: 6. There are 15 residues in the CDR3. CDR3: CASSLDRTSRYEQYF. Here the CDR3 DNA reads TGTGCCAGCAGCTTAGATCGGACTAGCCGTTACGAGCAGTACTTC.

In DNA form, the CDR3 reads TGTGCCAGCTCACCCGGGACAGGGGGCTGGAATGAGCAGTTCTTC. Translated, it gives CASSPGTGGWNEQFF. V gene TRBV18 combines with J gene TRBJ2-1; 12 bases align to TRBD1. V dropped 3 bases and J dropped 7; count of bases not matched to a gene: 4. This CDR3 has 15 residues. Germline CDR1 KGHSH, CDR2 LQKENI.

The CDR3 protein is CASSPPTYEQYF. CDR3 nucleotide sequence: TGTGCCAGCTCACCACCCACCTACGAGCAGTACTTC. The rearrangement links TRBV18 to TRBJ2-7; D not resolved. Per the germline V gene, CDR1 is KGHSH and CDR2 is LQKENI. The CDR3 covers 12 residues. V was shortened by 0 bases and J by 2 bases, with 2 bases between the two germline ends.

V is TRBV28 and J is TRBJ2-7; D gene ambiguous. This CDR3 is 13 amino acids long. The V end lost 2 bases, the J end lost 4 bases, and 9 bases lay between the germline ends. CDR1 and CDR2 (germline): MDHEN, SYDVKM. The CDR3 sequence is CASSLNGVYEQYF. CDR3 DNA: TGTGCCAGCAGTTTAAACGGAGTTTACGAGCAGTACTTC.

The CDR3 loop is CASSYVRAYRGETQYF. In DNA, the CDR3 is TGTGCCAGCAGTTACGTAAGGGCATACCGGGGAGAGACCCAGTACTTC. The rearrangement links TRBV6-6 to TRBJ2-5, with D possibly matching TRBD2 (5 bases). The germline V and J ends were trimmed by 2 bases and 4 bases, with 17 bases remaining between them. The CDR3 is made up of 16 amino acids. Germline CDR1 MNHNY, CDR2 SVGAGI (reference sequence).

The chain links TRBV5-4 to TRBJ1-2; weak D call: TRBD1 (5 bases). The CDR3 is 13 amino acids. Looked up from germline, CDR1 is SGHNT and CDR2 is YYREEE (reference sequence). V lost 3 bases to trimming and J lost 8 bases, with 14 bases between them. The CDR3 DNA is TGTGCCAGCAGCTGGGGCGGGGACCGCGGCTACACCTTC. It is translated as CASSWGGDRGYTF.

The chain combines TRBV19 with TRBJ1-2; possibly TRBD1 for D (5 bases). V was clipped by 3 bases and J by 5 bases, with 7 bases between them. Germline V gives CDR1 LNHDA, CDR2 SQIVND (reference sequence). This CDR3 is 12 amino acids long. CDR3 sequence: CASSMGGYGYTF. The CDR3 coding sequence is TGTGCCAGTAGTATGGGGGGATATGGCTACACCTTC.

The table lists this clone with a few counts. The CDR3 region is CASSQDLRLAPSSYNEQFF. In DNA, the CDR3 is TGCGCCAGCAGCCAAGACCTCAGACTAGCACCAAGCTCCTACAATGAGCAGTTCTTC. The V and J genes are TRBV4-1 and TRBJ2-1, with 7 bases fitting TRBD2. CDR3 length: 19 amino acids. The J segment lost 0 bases and the V segment lost 0 bases, leaving 11 bases of the junction unmatched. Per germline, CDR1 MGHRA and CDR2 YSYEKL.